These 25 T cell receptor beta chains originate from one sample sequenced in a study of CD8 T cells in Susac syndrome. Reverse transcription of about 0.5 to 1 ug RNA used random hexamers. TCRdb reprocessed the immunoSEQ multiplex PCR reads via MiXCR and lists one record per CDR3 protein. The table shows over 150,000 distinct CDR3 sequences, with about 95% occurring only once. Sequencing was performed on CD4+ T cells from PBMCs. The receptors here all came from a human donor with Susac syndrome.

V is TRBV29-1 and J is TRBJ2-7; TRBD2 might be the D (7 bases). The germline V gene has CDR1 SQVTM and CDR2 ANQGSEA. V was pared by 0 bases and J by 5 bases, with 11 bases between. The CDR3 consists of 13 residues. The CDR3 loop reads CSVEDGGGNEQYF. The CDR3 DNA is TGCAGCGTTGAAGATGGCGGGGGCAACGAGCAGTACTTC.

The CDR3 sequence is CASSLAAGGKETQYF. DNA for the CDR3: TGTGCCAGCAGCTTAGCAGCAGGGGGAAAAGAGACCCAGTACTTC. The rearrangement links TRBV7-9 to TRBJ2-5; 7 bases match TRBD1. Germline CDR1 and CDR2: SEHNR and FQNEAQ (reference sequence). The junction had 4 bases not matched to a gene; V was cut back by 0 bases and J by 3 bases. The CDR3 consists of 15 residues.

J is TRBJ1-5 and V is TRBV20-1; 9 bases match TRBD1. The CDR3 loop spans 15 amino acids. Germline CDR1 and CDR2: DFQATT and SNEGSKA (reference sequence). Losses at the gene ends were 2 bases for V and 1 base for J; bases not matched to a gene: 3. The CDR3 bases are TGCAGTGCTAGACCACAGGGGGCCAGCAATCAGCCCCAGCATTTT. Its translation: CSARPQGASNQPQHF.

The rearrangement joins TRBV28 to TRBJ2-5; TRBD1 matches 10 bases. Germline trimming cut 7 bases from V and 4 bases from J; bases unmatched to any gene: 9. The CDR3 totals 15 residues. Looked up from germline, CDR1 is MDHEN and CDR2 is SYDVKM. CDR3 coding DNA: TGTGCCAGCACAACAGCTGACAGGGGGCGAGAGACCCAGTACTTC. Residues: CASTTADRGRETQYF.

The J gene is TRBJ2-3, the V gene TRBV12-3 or TRBV12-4, with TRBD2 as a possible D gene (6 bases). The length of the CDR3 is 15 residues. The V and J ends lost 6 bases and 2 bases respectively, with 15 bases between them. CDR3 sequence: CASRNPGLSTDTQYF. Written as DNA, the CDR3 is TGTGCCAGCAGAAACCCGGGACTTTCCACAGATACGCAGTATTTT.

The genes are TRBV12-3 or TRBV12-4 and TRBJ2-2; D tentatively fits TRBD1 or TRBD2 (5 bases each). The CDR3 totals 15 residues. Trimming cost V 2 bases and J 0 bases, with 7 bases left between them. DNA for the CDR3: TGTGCCAGCAGTTTATGGGGACCGAACACCGGGGAGCTGTTTTTT. Amino acids: CASSLWGPNTGELFF.

This chain joins TRBV29-1 and TRBJ1-1; no clear D gene. The germline CDR1 and CDR2 sequences are SQVTM and ANQGSEA. This CDR3 is built from 13 residues. V gave up 7 bases and J gave up 0 bases, with 12 bases separating them. DNA of the CDR3: TGCAGCGCCCTGGACTCCATGAACACTGAAGCTTTCTTT. Translation gives CSALDSMNTEAFF.

The chain links TRBV29-1 to TRBJ2-7; D possibly corresponds to TRBD2 (6 bases). CDR3 size: 13 residues. V was shortened by 5 bases and J by 2 bases, with 13 bases between the two germline ends. Germline-derived CDR1 and CDR2 are SQVTM and ANQGSEA. The chain's CDR3 is CSVSPGLTYEQYF. DNA of the CDR3: TGCAGCGTTTCACCGGGACTGACCTACGAGCAGTACTTC.

This rearrangement joins TRBV6-5 to TRBJ1-4; D is uncertain. The CDR3 has 17 residues. Germline assignment: CDR1 MNHEY and CDR2 SVGAGI. The V end lost 0 bases, the J end lost 3 bases, and 14 bases lay between the germline ends. CDR3 DNA sequence: TGTGCCAGCAGTTACTCTTCAGCGGCAGGATCTAATGAAAAACTGTTTTTT. Residues: CASSYSSAAGSNEKLFF.

The gene calls are TRBV7-8 and TRBJ2-5; 7 bases are a match to TRBD2. Germline CDR1 reads SGHVS; CDR2 reads FQNEAQ. The CDR3 runs to 16 residues. Trimming at V came to 1 base and at J to 5 bases, leaving 10 bases not matched to a gene. The CDR3 coding sequence is TGTGCCAGCAGCTTAGTGGGAGGGGCAGGAAGGGAGACCCAGTACTTC. This sequence encodes CASSLVGGAGRETQYF.

J is TRBJ2-1 and V is TRBV12-3 or TRBV12-4, with TRBD1 as a possible D gene (5 bases). The CDR3 sequence is 13 residues long. V lost 7 bases and J lost 5, with 12 bases in between. The CDR3 spells CASTLGRNNEQFF. The CDR3 DNA reads TGTGCCAGCACCCTGGGGCGAAACAATGAGCAGTTCTTC.

The chain couples TRBV7-6 to TRBJ2-7; 10 nucleotides align to TRBD1. Germline V lookup: CDR1 SGHVS, CDR2 FNYEAQ. The trim removed 5 bases at V and 5 bases at J, leaving 9 bases unmatched. This CDR3 region has 15 residues. The CDR3 sequence: CASSLMTGGNDEQYF. DNA of the CDR3: TGTGCCAGCAGCCTGATGACAGGGGGCAACGACGAGCAGTACTTC. Together with reference TRBV7-6 and TRBJ2-7, the CDR3 gives the full variable domain: GAGVSQSPRYKVTKRGQDVALRCDPISGHVSLYWYRQALGQGPEFLTYFNYEAQQDKSGLPNDRFSAERPEGSISTLTIQRTEQRDSAMYRCASSLMTGGNDEQYFGPGTRLTVT.

The J gene is TRBJ1-6, the V gene TRBV18; maybe TRBD1 (6 bases). V was trimmed by 3 bases and J by 5 bases, leaving 8 bases between them. The germline V gene has CDR1 KGHSH and CDR2 LQKENI. The CDR3 loop spans 14 amino acids. DNA for the CDR3: TGTGCCAGCTCACCGAGACAGGATAATTCACCCCTCCACTTT. Amino acids: CASSPRQDNSPLHF. Full variable domain (outside the CDR3, taken from reference TRBV18 and TRBJ1-6): NAGVMQNPRHLVRRRGQEARLRCSPMKGHSHVYWYRQLPEEGLKFMVYLQKENIIDESGMPKERFSAEFPKEGPSILRIQQVVRGDSAAYFCASSPRQDNSPLHFGNGTRLTVT.

The chain has TRBV11-2 and TRBJ1-1; D is unclear. The length of the CDR3 is 13 residues. V was pared by 5 bases and J by 7 bases, with 14 bases between. Germline V gives CDR1 SGHAT, CDR2 FQNNGV. DNA of the CDR3: TGTGCCAGCAGCCCAAGAGGACGAGATGAAGCTTTCTTT. Protein sequence: CASSPRGRDEAFF.

CDR3 DNA sequence: TGTGCCAGCAGCCCACTTGGGGCTGGAAACACCATATATTTT. This encodes CASSPLGAGNTIYF. The chain joins TRBV14 to TRBJ1-3; D remains ambiguous. Germline CDR1 is SGHDN and CDR2 is FVKESK. The CDR3 extends over 14 amino acids. The ends were cut back, 4 bases at V and 2 bases at J, with 9 bases in the middle.

The chain recombines TRBV5-1 with TRBJ2-7; TRBD2 might be the D (5 bases). With 0 bases removed from V and 6 bases from J, the gap between germline ends came to 16 bases. The CDR3 is 15 amino acids. Germline lookup yields CDR1 SGHRS and CDR2 YFSETQ. CDR3 sequence reads: CASSLEVGVTREQYF. In DNA, the CDR3 is TGCGCCAGCAGCTTGGAGGTCGGGGTTACGCGCGAGCAGTACTTC.

The rearrangement links TRBV5-4 to TRBJ2-4; no clear D gene. Trimming removed 1 base from V and 0 bases from J, with 14 bases in between. The CDR3 sequence is 17 residues long. CDR1 SGHNT and CDR2 YYREEE come from the germline V gene (reference sequence). Here the CDR3 reads CASSLYTNPIAKNIQYF. The CDR3, as DNA: TGTGCCAGCAGCTTGTATACGAACCCAATAGCCAAAAACATTCAGTACTTC.

The V call is TRBV12-3 or TRBV12-4, the J call TRBJ2-5; weak D call: TRBD1 (6 bases). The CDR3 sequence is 12 residues long. V was cut by 6 bases and J by 9 bases, with 14 bases left in between. The CDR3 sequence: CASRAQGGAQYF. CDR3 DNA: TGTGCCAGCAGAGCACAGGGTGGAGCCCAGTACTTC.

The chain carries TRBV20-1 and TRBJ2-5; weak D call: TRBD2 (6 bases). Looked up from germline, CDR1 is DFQATT and CDR2 is SNEGSKA (reference sequence). V shed 1 base and J shed 5 bases, with 14 bases lying between them. There are 14 residues in the CDR3. The CDR3 sequence is CSARVVTGVETQYF. The CDR3 DNA sequence: TGCAGTGCTAGAGTAGTGACGGGAGTGGAGACCCAGTACTTC.

The V call is TRBV30, the J call TRBJ1-1; D unresolved. Germline loops: CDR1 GTSNPN, CDR2 SVGIG (reference sequence). The CDR3 covers 13 residues. Trimming stripped 5 bases from V and 0 bases from J, with 10 bases between. This CDR3 reads CAWAQSMNTEAFF. As DNA, the CDR3 is TGTGCCTGGGCACAGAGCATGAACACTGAAGCTTTCTTT.

The rearrangement joins TRBV20-1 to TRBJ2-7, with 9 bases identical to TRBD1. The V gene's germline CDR1 is DFQATT and CDR2 SNEGSKA (reference sequence). The CDR3 totals 13 residues. J lost 3 bases, V lost 5 bases, and 5 bases had no gene match. CDR3 loop: CSAGPGQGYEQYF. For the CDR3, the DNA is TGCAGTGCTGGGCCGGGACAGGGCTACGAGCAGTACTTC.

J is TRBJ1-4 and V is TRBV7-9; unclear D gene. The germline CDR1 and CDR2 sequences are SEHNR and FQNEAQ (reference sequence). V was pared by 5 bases and J by 8 bases, with 9 bases between. The CDR3 is 12 amino acids. The CDR3: CASSAHDEKLFF. In nucleotides, the CDR3 is TGTGCCAGCAGCGCCCATGACGAAAAACTGTTTTTT.

The J gene is TRBJ2-3, the V gene TRBV5-1; D unclear. CDR1 SGHRS and CDR2 YFSETQ come from the germline V gene. The CDR3 has 14 residues. V was pared by 1 base and J by 2 bases, with 8 bases between. CDR3 sequence reads: CASSLKALTDTQYF. CDR3 DNA: TGCGCCAGCAGCTTGAAGGCCCTCACAGATACGCAGTATTTT.

V and J are TRBV24-1 and TRBJ1-2, with D perhaps matching TRBD1 (5 bases). CDR3 length: 12 residues. Per the germline V gene, CDR1 is KGHDR and CDR2 is SFDVKD. V was cut by 9 bases and J by 4 bases, with 11 bases left in between. CDR3 in DNA: TGTGCCACCTCCAGGGAGAGCTATGGCTACACCTTC. Translated, it gives CATSRESYGYTF.

The chain employs TRBV4-1 and TRBJ2-5; D may match TRBD1 or TRBD2 (5 bases each). V was pared by 3 bases and J by 5 bases, with 22 bases between. The CDR3 runs 17 residues. The germline V gene encodes CDR1 MGHRA and CDR2 YSYEKL. In DNA form, the CDR3 reads TGCGCCAGCAGCCATTATGGGACCGACGGTTTCCGGGAGACCCAGTACTTC. Protein product: CASSHYGTDGFRETQYF.